The source of this T cell receptor beta chain is a study of shared clonotypes between healthy human individuals. Regarding the study as a whole: The rarefaction results pointed to incomplete sorted-subset sequencing despite large depth.

Sorted-subset replicate PCR reactions were performed with about 210 ng DNA, corresponding to tens of thousands of T cell genomes. Here immunoSEQ multiplex PCR was the method, and the copy in TCRdb shows in-frame clones only, minus some. The sample includes nearly 2 million clones, less than 95% of them seen just once. Worth noting for this clone: Its target is unknown. At one end the junction does not follow the germline gene, possibly because of a read error.

Positive CCR7 selection of CD45RO-negative cells yielded the naive CD8 cells, and terminally differentiated effector memory CD45RA+ cells were excluded. Germline CDR1 and CDR2: SSHAT and FNYEAQ (reference sequence). There are 14 residues in the CDR3. The TCR comes from a man between 18 and 35 years old in good health. What was sequenced was naive CD8+ T cells sorted from blood. The chain employs TRBV7-7 and TRBJ2-5, with D possibly TRBD2 on 6 matching bases. Written as DNA, the CDR3 is TGTGCTAGCAGCGGAGGGCAGCACCAAGAGACCCAGTACTTC. This encodes CASSGGQHQETQYF. Combining the CDR3 with reference TRBV7-7 and TRBJ2-5 gives the whole variable domain GAGVSQSPRYKVTKRGQDVTLRCDPISSHATLYWYQQALGQGPEFLTYFNYEAQPDKSGLPSDRFSAERPEGSISTLTIQRTEQRDSAMYRCASSGGQHQETQYFGPGTRLLVL.